Listed below are T cell receptor beta chains from one sample, sequenced in a study of blood T cell repertoires in COVID-19. The protocol was immunoSEQ multiplex PCR, while the TCRdb copy is restricted to in-frame clones and leaves out a portion. Among 200,000 to 250,000 clones, 80% to 85% were seen once, and the ten largest hold 5.2%. Sequenced: peripheral blood. Every receptor here comes from an older woman with COVID-19, enrolled during active disease. Both conserved end residues are trimmed from each CDR3. The order of the fields is D gene, V gene, CDR3 protein. D genes are given only for firm matches.

TRBD2	TRBV3-1/TRBV3-2	ASSQTSGSRGEQY
NA	TRBV19	ASSIVTDNSPLH
NA	TRBV7-9	ASSPGPQKAF
NA	TRBV18	ASSPPRSAGNTIY
NA	TRBV3-1/TRBV3-2	ASSPSRGYGYT
NA	TRBV3-1/TRBV3-2	ASSLRGAGDFSGYT
NA	TRBV2	ASTERALGGGTQH
TRBD2	TRBV28	ASSLAGEGRNIQY
TRBD1	TRBV7-9	ASSLSRGPAF
NA	TRBV7-2	ASSATFPGTQY
TRBD1	TRBV6-5	ASRGQGDYEQY
NA	TRBV4-3	ASSQALPGYYEQY
NA	TRBV7-8	ASSLDREGTQY
NA	TRBV9	ASSPRGLGSNEQF
NA	TRBV27	ASSLIGRGEAF
NA	TRBV7-3	ASSLEVTDTQY
TRBD2	TRBV4-3	ASSPRPAGDSYEQY
TRBD1	TRBV2	ASSERTGTNYEQY
TRBD1	TRBV29-1	SVVGQAMAFGYT
NA	TRBV7-2	ASSSTYEQY
TRBD1	TRBV27	ASSSGQGYEQY
NA	TRBV5-6	ASSLVASLETQY
NA	TRBV16	ASGVTGNTEAF
TRBD2	TRBV30	AWSDSGRADTQY
NA	TRBV6-5	ASRANTDTQY
NA	TRBV18	ASSLTIDRYNEQF
NA	TRBV19	ASSYRTVGLFQPQH
NA	TRBV28	ASSLSGSNQPQH
TRBD1	TRBV27	ASSPLTGDRGEQY
NA	TRBV4-1	ASSQEASLGQPQH
TRBD1	TRBV7-3	ASSRGRAGGNTGELF
NA	TRBV2	ASRDSYSNQPQH
NA	TRBV12-3/TRBV12-4	ASSLFGTGELF
TRBD1	TRBV7-8	ASSPDRDTEAF
NA	TRBV12-3/TRBV12-4	ASSPPRNTEAF
TRBD1	TRBV15	ATSRRTGGQYAF
TRBD1	TRBV6-2/TRBV6-3	ASSRGQGWSGYT
NA	TRBV4-1	ASSQESSRAYEKLF
TRBD2	TRBV18	ASSTGTSRITDTQY
NA	TRBV27	ASSFGPGLSGTDTQY